Listed below are T cell receptor beta chains from one sample, sequenced in a study of post-analysis software for immune sequencing data. One entry per CDR3 protein, called by TCRdb with MiXCR from the PCR reads. Of 740,000 or so distinct CDR3 sequences listed, under 70% are singletons. Specimen: blood. These receptors were collected from a girl aged 10-17 years with multiple sclerosis. The CDR3 runs from the conserved cysteine through the conserved F or W. The D gene is left open where the match is weak. Expanded clones get a size class; other rows say once, few or many, or leave the size out.

cdr3_nt: TGTGCCAGCAGTTTAGGGCTAGCGACGCGCTACGAGCAGTACTTC; cdr3_aa: CASSLGLATRYEQYF; d_call: .; clone_size: .; v_call: TRBV27; j_call: TRBJ2-7
cdr3_nt: TGTGCCAGCAGTTTAGTACAGAACACTGAAGCTTTCTTT; cdr3_aa: CASSLVQNTEAFF; d_call: .; clone_size: many; v_call: TRBV7-8; j_call: TRBJ1-1
cdr3_nt: TGTGCCACCACAGGCAGCTATGGCTACACCTTC; cdr3_aa: CATTGSYGYTF; d_call: .; clone_size: .; v_call: TRBV12-3/TRBV12-4; j_call: TRBJ1-2
cdr3_nt: TGCAGCGACCGAGCGGGTTACGAGCAGTTCTTC; cdr3_aa: CSDRAGYEQFF; d_call: .; clone_size: .; v_call: TRBV29-1; j_call: TRBJ2-1
cdr3_nt: TGCGCTAGCAGCCTAGGTTTTAGACAAGAGACCCAGTACTTC; cdr3_aa: CASSLGFRQETQYF; d_call: .; clone_size: few; v_call: TRBV5-1; j_call: TRBJ2-5
cdr3_nt: TGCAGCGTGTTAATACCGGGCCCCCGGGTGCAGTACTTC; cdr3_aa: CSVLIPGPRVQYF; d_call: .; clone_size: few; v_call: TRBV29-1; j_call: TRBJ2-7
cdr3_nt: TGTGCCAGCAGTTTTTCGGCTAGCGGGACGGGTACGCAGTATTTT; cdr3_aa: CASSFSASGTGTQYF; d_call: TRBD2; clone_size: .; v_call: TRBV12-3/TRBV12-4; j_call: TRBJ2-3
cdr3_nt: TGTGCCAGCAGCCGCCAACTAGCGGGAGTCAAAGAAACCCAGTACTTC; cdr3_aa: CASSRQLAGVKETQYF; d_call: TRBD2; clone_size: few; v_call: TRBV7-8; j_call: TRBJ2-5
cdr3_nt: TGTGCCAGCAGTACCCCAGGACAGGGCGGAGAGCAGTACTTC; cdr3_aa: CASSTPGQGGEQYF; d_call: TRBD1; clone_size: once; v_call: TRBV6-1; j_call: TRBJ2-5
cdr3_nt: TGTGCCAGCAGCCCTCCCGGTCGGGCAGATGAGAAGAGCACCTTC; cdr3_aa: CASSPPGRADEKSTF; d_call: .; clone_size: .; v_call: TRBV3-1; j_call: TRBJ1-2
cdr3_nt: TGTGCCAGCAGTGAAGGCTGGGACTCCGAGCGGTACTTC; cdr3_aa: CASSEGWDSERYF; d_call: .; clone_size: .; v_call: TRBV2; j_call: TRBJ2-4
cdr3_nt: TGTGCCAGCAGCCTGTCAACTGGGGCCAACGTCCTGACTTTC; cdr3_aa: CASSLSTGANVLTF; d_call: .; clone_size: .; v_call: TRBV7-9; j_call: TRBJ2-6
cdr3_nt: TGCGCCAGCAGCTTGATGCAGGGACGCGGGACTGAAGCTTTCTTT; cdr3_aa: CASSLMQGRGTEAFF; d_call: .; clone_size: .; v_call: TRBV5-1; j_call: TRBJ1-1
cdr3_nt: TGTGCCAGCAGCTTAGACGGGACAGGGGGCTACGAGCAGTACTTC; cdr3_aa: CASSLDGTGGYEQYF; d_call: TRBD1; clone_size: .; v_call: TRBV7-2; j_call: TRBJ2-7
cdr3_nt: TGTGCCAGCAGACCTACAGGGTCCAATCAGCCCCAGCATTTT; cdr3_aa: CASRPTGSNQPQHF; d_call: .; clone_size: once; v_call: TRBV6-6; j_call: TRBJ1-5
cdr3_nt: TGTGCCAGCAGTTCCCTGGACAGTTCTGGAAACACCATATATTTT; cdr3_aa: CASSSLDSSGNTIYF; d_call: .; clone_size: .; v_call: TRBV6-5; j_call: TRBJ1-3
cdr3_nt: TGTGCCACCAGCAGTGGGACAGAGCTCTACGAGCAGTACTTC; cdr3_aa: CATSSGTELYEQYF; d_call: TRBD1; clone_size: .; v_call: TRBV15; j_call: TRBJ2-7
cdr3_nt: TGTGCCAGCAGCGTACCTCCGTGGAATGAGCAGTTCTTC; cdr3_aa: CASSVPPWNEQFF; d_call: .; clone_size: .; v_call: TRBV5-4; j_call: TRBJ2-1
cdr3_nt: TGTGCCAGCAGTTTACGCAGGGCCCCCTACAATGAGCAGTTCTTC; cdr3_aa: CASSLRRAPYNEQFF; d_call: .; clone_size: .; v_call: TRBV12-3/TRBV12-4; j_call: TRBJ2-1
cdr3_nt: TGTGCCAGCAGCAGAGCGGGTAGCGGGAGCTCCTACAATGAGCAGTTCTTC; cdr3_aa: CASSRAGSGSSYNEQFF; d_call: TRBD2; clone_size: .; v_call: TRBV6-4; j_call: TRBJ2-1
cdr3_nt: TGTGCCAGCAAACTAAAGTCGGCCTACGAGCAGTACTTC; cdr3_aa: CASKLKSAYEQYF; d_call: .; clone_size: few; v_call: TRBV21-1; j_call: TRBJ2-7
cdr3_nt: TGCAGTGCTAGAGATCCGGCGGGAAGGTACAATGAGCAGTTCTTC; cdr3_aa: CSARDPAGRYNEQFF; d_call: .; clone_size: once; v_call: TRBV20-1; j_call: TRBJ2-1
cdr3_nt: TGCGCCAGCAGCCGACTAGCGGGCGGGAACCCAACCTACGAGCAGTACTTC; cdr3_aa: CASSRLAGGNPTYEQYF; d_call: TRBD2; clone_size: .; v_call: TRBV4-1; j_call: TRBJ2-7
cdr3_nt: TGTGCCAGCTCACCGAGCAAACTACCCTACGAGCAGTACTTC; cdr3_aa: CASSPSKLPYEQYF; d_call: .; clone_size: few; v_call: TRBV18; j_call: TRBJ2-7
cdr3_nt: TGTGCCAGCAGTACATACATCAGCTCCTACAATGAGCAGTTCTTC; cdr3_aa: CASSTYISSYNEQFF; d_call: .; clone_size: .; v_call: TRBV6-5; j_call: TRBJ2-1
cdr3_nt: TGTGCCAGCAGTTTTACTTATGGCTACACCTTC; cdr3_aa: CASSFTYGYTF; d_call: .; clone_size: .; v_call: TRBV12-3/TRBV12-4; j_call: TRBJ1-2
cdr3_nt: TGTGCCAGCAAAACCTCCGGGACCTCGGGGGGCTATGGCTACACCTTC; cdr3_aa: CASKTSGTSGGYGYTF; d_call: .; clone_size: .; v_call: TRBV2; j_call: TRBJ1-2
cdr3_nt: TGTGCCAGTAGCTTAGTTCCCCTATTTAGCTCTGGGGCCAACGTCCTGACTTTC; cdr3_aa: CASSLVPLFSSGANVLTF; d_call: .; clone_size: .; v_call: TRBV7-9; j_call: TRBJ2-6
cdr3_nt: TGTGCCGGCAGTGGCCCCAGGGAAACAGATACGCAGTATTTT; cdr3_aa: CAGSGPRETDTQYF; d_call: .; clone_size: .; v_call: TRBV2; j_call: TRBJ2-3
cdr3_nt: TGTGCCAGCAGTTCACCGGGACTAGCGGGAGTGGTCTACAATGAGCAGTTCTTC; cdr3_aa: CASSSPGLAGVVYNEQFF; d_call: TRBD2; clone_size: .; v_call: TRBV6-5; j_call: TRBJ2-1
cdr3_nt: TGCGCCACCAGACAACTAGCGGGAGAAGGGGCCGAGCAGTACTTC; cdr3_aa: CATRQLAGEGAEQYF; d_call: TRBD2; clone_size: once; v_call: TRBV5-1; j_call: TRBJ2-7
cdr3_nt: TGTGCCATCAGTGAGTACGACTCCTACGAGCAGTACTTC; cdr3_aa: CAISEYDSYEQYF; d_call: .; clone_size: few; v_call: TRBV10-3; j_call: TRBJ2-7
cdr3_nt: TGCAGTACTAGATCTTATGGGGAGCTGTTTTTT; cdr3_aa: CSTRSYGELFF; d_call: .; clone_size: .; v_call: TRBV20-1; j_call: TRBJ2-2
cdr3_nt: TGTGCCAGCAGCTCCGCGGCTAGCGGGAGGACCTACGAGCAGTACTTC; cdr3_aa: CASSSAASGRTYEQYF; d_call: TRBD2; clone_size: .; v_call: TRBV7-9; j_call: TRBJ2-7
cdr3_nt: TGCGCCAGCAGCTTGGCCCCTGTAGGGGCCAACGTCCTGACTTTC; cdr3_aa: CASSLAPVGANVLTF; d_call: .; clone_size: few; v_call: TRBV5-1; j_call: TRBJ2-6
cdr3_nt: TGCGCCAGCAGCCAAGAATGGAGCGTGGTTGAAGCTTTCTTT; cdr3_aa: CASSQEWSVVEAFF; d_call: .; clone_size: .; v_call: TRBV4-1; j_call: TRBJ1-1
cdr3_nt: TGTGCCAGCAGCTTGGCAGGGTTCCAAGAGACCCAGTACTTC; cdr3_aa: CASSLAGFQETQYF; d_call: .; clone_size: .; v_call: TRBV13; j_call: TRBJ2-5
cdr3_nt: TGTGCCAGCAGCCCGTCGGGGCAGGGGGAGAGTGAAAAACTGTTTTTT; cdr3_aa: CASSPSGQGESEKLFF; d_call: TRBD1; clone_size: .; v_call: TRBV7-9; j_call: TRBJ1-4
cdr3_nt: TGTGCCACCAGCGGGCCAGGACTAGCTTTTACAGATACGCAGTATTTT; cdr3_aa: CATSGPGLAFTDTQYF; d_call: TRBD2; clone_size: .; v_call: TRBV15; j_call: TRBJ2-3
cdr3_nt: TGTGCCAGCAGCGAAAGGGGCAGGTCCACAACTCGACAGTACTTC; cdr3_aa: CASSERGRSTTRQYF; d_call: .; clone_size: .; v_call: TRBV2; j_call: TRBJ2-7
cdr3_nt: TGTGCCAGCAGCTTAACAGCGCGACAGGGGTACACCTTC; cdr3_aa: CASSLTARQGYTF; d_call: TRBD1; clone_size: .; v_call: TRBV7-3; j_call: TRBJ1-2
cdr3_nt: TGTGCCAGCAGCCTCAGACTAGCGGATGAGCAGTTCTTC; cdr3_aa: CASSLRLADEQFF; d_call: TRBD2; clone_size: few; v_call: TRBV25-1; j_call: TRBJ2-1
cdr3_nt: TGTGCCAGCAGACTTAACGTCGCTGCGTCCCAGTACTTC; cdr3_aa: CASRLNVAASQYF; d_call: .; clone_size: .; v_call: TRBV12-3/TRBV12-4; j_call: TRBJ2-7
cdr3_nt: TGTGCCAGCTCAATAAAGACAGGGGTCAATGAGCAGTTCTTC; cdr3_aa: CASSIKTGVNEQFF; d_call: TRBD1; clone_size: .; v_call: TRBV18; j_call: TRBJ2-1